A single sample gave rise to the 30 T cell receptor beta chains below, sequenced in a study of identical twins. TCRdb re-called the 5' RACE reads with MiXCR, one entry per CDR3 protein. The top ten clones hold roughly 0.43% of a sample with just under 550,000 distinct CDR3 sequences, roughly 15% of them seen once. The data were also submitted as part of a second study, on yellow fever vaccine responses in identical twins.

The sequencing input was CD4+ T cells sorted from blood. The receptor set was obtained from a woman between 18 and 30 years old in good health.

This clonotype was seen only a few times. The rearrangement links TRBV28 to TRBJ2-7; the match to TRBD1 covers 7 bases. The germline CDR1 and CDR2 sequences are MDHEN and SYDVKM. V lost 7 bases and J lost 1; bases outside the gene matches: 10. The CDR3 covers 15 residues. The CDR3 DNA sequence: TGTGCCAGCAAGGTTGAGGGGGCCTTTTCCTACGAGCAGTACTTC. Its protein is CASKVEGAFSYEQYF. The complete variable domain, with remaining parts taken from reference TRBV28 and TRBJ2-7, reads DVKVTQSSRYLVKRTGEKVFLECVQDMDHENMFWYRQDPGLGLRLIYFSYDVKMKEKGDIPEGYSVSREKKERFSLILESASTNQTSMYLCASKVEGAFSYEQYFGPGTRLTVT.

CDR3 bases: TGCAGTGCTAGAGACGCGGGACTAGCCTCCTACAATGAGCAGTTCTTC. This codes for CSARDAGLASYNEQFF. The rearrangement uses TRBV20-1 and TRBJ2-1; 9 bases align to TRBD2. Germline V gene lookup returns CDR1 DFQATT and CDR2 SNEGSKA (reference sequence). The CDR3 runs to 16 residues. The junction had 3 bases not matched to a gene; V was cut back by 0 bases and J by 0 bases.

This clonotype appeared a few times. The chain joins TRBV11-2 to TRBJ1-1; the match to TRBD1 covers 10 bases. The CDR3 length is 16 residues. V was clipped by 5 bases and J by 1 base; unmatched bases: 7. Germline loops: CDR1 SGHAT, CDR2 FQNNGV. In nucleotides, the CDR3 is TGTGCCAGCAGCCCAAGGACAGGGGGTAGGAACACTGAAGCTTTCTTT. Its translation: CASSPRTGGRNTEAFF.

This clonotype came up a few times. The chain couples TRBV7-2 to TRBJ2-3; tentatively, D is TRBD2 (7 bases). The CDR3 covers 15 residues. Germline values: CDR1 SGHTA, CDR2 FQGNSA. Trimming cost V 1 base and J 6 bases, with 14 bases left between them. This CDR3 reads CASSLGWGGGDTQYF. The CDR3, as DNA: TGTGCCAGCAGCTTAGGTTGGGGGGGCGGGGATACGCAGTATTTT. Using reference TRBV7-2 and TRBJ2-3 for the parts outside the CDR3, the full variable domain is GAGVSQSPSNKVTEKGKDVELRCDPISGHTALYWYRQSLGQGLEFLIYFQGNSAPDKSGLPSDRFSAERTGGSVSTLTIQRTQQEDSAVYLCASSLGWGGGDTQYFGPGTRLTVL.

The chain couples TRBV20-1 to TRBJ2-7, with 9 bases aligning to TRBD1. This CDR3 is 14 amino acids long. Germline assignment: CDR1 DFQATT and CDR2 SNEGSKA (reference sequence). Losses at the gene ends were 0 bases for V and 7 bases for J; bases not matched to a gene: 7. The CDR3 loop is CSAREGQGIGEQYV. The CDR3 coding sequence is TGCAGTGCTAGAGAGGGACAGGGAATTGGTGAGCAGTACGTC.

This rearrangement joins TRBV20-1 to TRBJ2-5; 10 nucleotides align to TRBD2. After removal of 6 bases from V and 7 bases from J, the junction contained 11 bases not matched to a gene. There are 14 residues in the CDR3. From germline, CDR1 is DFQATT and CDR2 SNEGSKA (reference sequence). For the CDR3, the DNA is TGCAGTGCGGCGAGTAGCGGGGGGCGCGGGACCCAGTACTTC. Translation gives CSAASSGGRGTQYF.

The chain carries TRBV20-1 and TRBJ2-7, with TRBD1 matching over 12 bases. The CDR3 covers 14 residues. Per the germline V gene, CDR1 is DFQATT and CDR2 is SNEGSKA (reference sequence). V trimming: 0 bases; J trimming: 9 bases; junction bases outside the gene matches: 6. CDR3 nucleotides: TGCAGTGCTAGAGATGGGGGGACAGGGGGCATGCAGTACTTC. This codes for CSARDGGTGGMQYF.

The V call is TRBV20-1, the J call TRBJ2-5; D is ambiguous. Per germline, CDR1 DFQATT and CDR2 SNEGSKA (reference sequence). Deletions cut 3 bases from V and 5 bases from J, with 10 bases between. The CDR3 totals 12 residues. The CDR3 DNA sequence: TGCAGTGCTAGTCACTCCATGGAGACCCAGTACTTC. It yields the protein CSASHSMETQYF.

This clonotype was observed many times. The chain couples TRBV10-3 to TRBJ2-3, with 7 bases aligning to TRBD2. This CDR3 contains 17 residues. The V segment lost 6 bases and the J segment 5 bases; nucleotides outside the gene matches: 17. Looked up from germline, CDR1 is ENHRY and CDR2 is SYGVKD. This CDR3 is CAISQGLVGGPGDTQYF. As DNA, the CDR3 is TGTGCCATCAGCCAAGGGTTGGTGGGAGGGCCTGGAGATACGCAGTATTTT.

In its sample, this clonotype was seen a few times. V and J are TRBV5-1 and TRBJ2-3; TRBD1 is a possible D gene (5 bases). CDR1 is SGHRS and CDR2 is YFSETQ in the germline V gene. This CDR3 is built from 15 residues. Trimming stripped 0 bases from V and 2 bases from J, with 10 bases between. CDR3 sequence: CASSLGGSLTDTQYF. CDR3 sequence (DNA): TGCGCCAGCAGCTTGGGGGGCTCTCTCACAGATACGCAGTATTTT.

Written as DNA, the CDR3 is TGCGCCAGCAGCTTGGGGGGGACCAACACAGATACGCAGTATTTT. Its translation: CASSLGGTNTDTQYF. This rearrangement joins TRBV5-1 to TRBJ2-3; D tentatively reads TRBD1 or TRBD2 (5 bases each). Germline lookup yields CDR1 SGHRS and CDR2 YFSETQ. CDR3 size: 15 residues. The V end lost 0 bases, the J end lost 2 bases, and 10 bases lay between the germline ends.

This clonotype was counted only a few times. The chain combines TRBV4-1 with TRBJ1-6; maybe TRBD1 (6 bases). Germline lookup yields CDR1 MGHRA and CDR2 YSYEKL. The CDR3 has 15 amino acids. V was pared by 5 bases and J by 8 bases, with 16 bases between. The DNA for the CDR3 is TGCGCCAGCAGCGTCCGGGACAAGGGGGATTCACCCCTCCACTTT. This sequence encodes CASSVRDKGDSPLHF.

The rearrangement uses TRBV18 and TRBJ1-5; weak D call: TRBD1 (6 bases). Germline V gives CDR1 KGHSH, CDR2 LQKENI. The CDR3 runs to 16 residues. V was shortened by 2 bases and J by 0 bases, with 11 bases between the two germline ends. CDR3 in amino acids: CASSPGGYTSNQPQHF. In DNA, the CDR3 is TGTGCCAGCTCACCAGGGGGCTATACTAGCAATCAGCCCCAGCATTTT.

The rearrangement links TRBV24-1 to TRBJ2-1, with D possibly matching TRBD2 (6 bases). The V gene lost 8 bases and the J gene lost 0 bases, with 16 bases spanning the gap. The CDR3 has 16 residues. CDR1 is KGHDR, CDR2 SFDVKD, per germline. The CDR3 here is CATTAGGVSSYNEQFF. DNA for the CDR3: TGTGCCACCACCGCAGGAGGGGTTAGCTCCTACAATGAGCAGTTCTTC.

This clonotype has just a few counts. The CDR3 nucleotides read TGCGCCAGCAGCTTGGGGGCTAGCGGGGCGAACACCGGGGAGCTGTTTTTT. It specifies CASSLGASGANTGELFF. J is TRBJ2-2 and V is TRBV5-1, with 9 bases fitting TRBD2. This CDR3 has 17 amino acids. Germline V gene lookup returns CDR1 SGHRS and CDR2 YFSETQ. V lost 0 bases to trimming and J lost 0 bases; unmatched junction nucleotides: 3.

The chain has TRBV20-1 and TRBJ2-3, with TRBD2 matching 14 bases. CDR3 length: 18 amino acids. J gave up 0 bases and V 3 bases, and 8 bases lay outside the gene matches. CDR1 DFQATT and CDR2 SNEGSKA come from the germline V gene (reference sequence). CDR3 DNA sequence: TGCAGTGCTAGGGGACTAGCGGGAGCTGGTCCTAGCACAGATACGCAGTATTTT. Translation: CSARGLAGAGPSTDTQYF.

At least ten counts were recorded for this clonotype. The rearrangement uses TRBV6-5 and TRBJ2-2; no firm D call. The CDR3 consists of 15 residues. Trimming removed 4 bases at V and 0 bases at J, with 9 bases between. Germline CDR1 and CDR2: MNHEY and SVGAGI. DNA for the CDR3: TGTGCCAGCAGTTTAAAGAACGCGAACACCGGGGAGCTGTTTTTT. It codes for CASSLKNANTGELFF.

This clonotype was counted between two and nine times. V and J are TRBV7-6 and TRBJ1-5; TRBD1 might be the D (5 bases). Trimming cost V 0 bases and J 0 bases, with 18 bases left between them. Germline CDR1 reads SGHVS; CDR2 reads FNYEAQ. The CDR3 is 19 residues long. The CDR3 DNA is TGTGCCAGCAGCTTAGCCAGGACGGGGACGGGGGATAGCAATCAGCCCCAGCATTTT. Translated, it gives CASSLARTGTGDSNQPQHF.

CDR3 sequence: CASSSSYRGRIDTQYF. In nucleotides, the CDR3 is TGTGCCAGCAGCTCCTCATACAGGGGGCGCATAGATACGCAGTATTTT. The chain carries TRBV7-9 and TRBJ2-3; 9 nucleotides line up with TRBD1. Trimming cost V 4 bases and J 5 bases; bases outside gene matches: 10. The CDR3 length is 16 residues. CDR1 and CDR2 from the germline V gene are SEHNR and FQNEAQ (reference sequence).

J is TRBJ2-3 and V is TRBV6-4; the D is unclear. Trimming shortened V by 0 bases and J by 3 bases, and 7 bases separated the two germline ends. In germline, CDR1 is MRHNA, CDR2 SNTAGT. The CDR3 sequence is 14 residues long. The CDR3, as DNA: TGTGCCAGCAGTGACTCTTGGGCAACAGATACGCAGTATTTT. This codes for CASSDSWATDTQYF.

V usage is TRBV3-1 and J usage is TRBJ2-5; possible D gene TRBD1, 6 bases. The CDR3 extends over 15 amino acids. The germline V gene encodes CDR1 LGHDT and CDR2 YNNKEL (reference sequence). V was trimmed by 1 base and J by 2 bases, leaving 11 bases between them. The DNA of the CDR3 is TGTGCCAGCAGCCAAGCCAGGGGTAAACAAGAGACCCAGTACTTC. Amino acid sequence: CASSQARGKQETQYF.

In this sample, this clonotype turned up a few times. As DNA, the CDR3 is TGTGCCAGCACATATTGGACTAGCGGACTAAATGAGCAGTTCTTC. Translation gives CASTYWTSGLNEQFF. The genes are TRBV6-1 and TRBJ2-1, with TRBD2 matching over 10 bases. This CDR3 contains 15 residues. Germline V gene sequence: CDR1 MNHNS, CDR2 SASEGT. The J segment lost 7 bases and the V segment lost 7 bases, leaving 10 bases of the junction unmatched.

This clonotype has just a few counts. The chain couples TRBV4-2 to TRBJ2-3, with 8 bases that match TRBD2. V shed 5 bases, J shed 2 bases, and the junction held 9 bases outside the gene matches. The CDR3 is 16 residues long. Germline V lookup: CDR1 LGHNA, CDR2 YNFKEQ. The CDR3 DNA reads as TGTGCCAGCAGCACCTCGACTAGCGAGTACACAGATACGCAGTATTTT. Protein product: CASSTSTSEYTDTQYF.

The chain has TRBV28 and TRBJ2-7; the D gene is possibly TRBD2 (6 bases). Trimming left V 5 bases short and J 9 bases short, with 26 bases between. This CDR3 comprises 16 residues. Germline CDR1 reads MDHEN; CDR2 reads SYDVKM. This CDR3 is CASSTYMGRTSGWQYV. In DNA, the CDR3 is TGTGCCAGCAGTACCTATATGGGGAGGACCTCAGGGTGGCAGTACGTC.

There are a few counts of this clonotype. The chain combines TRBV4-1 with TRBJ1-1; D is possibly TRBD1 (5 bases). V lost 0 bases and J lost 10, with 18 bases in between. The germline V gene encodes CDR1 MGHRA and CDR2 YSYEKL. The CDR3 has 15 residues. CDR3 DNA: TGCGCCAGCAGCCAAGACAGTCTGGGGCAGGTCCGAGCTTTCTTT. This translates into CASSQDSLGQVRAFF.

This clonotype was seen a few times. The J gene is TRBJ1-2, the V gene TRBV28, with TRBD1 as a possible D gene (6 bases). Germline assignment: CDR1 MDHEN and CDR2 SYDVKM. This CDR3 region has 14 residues. V shed 5 bases and J shed 8 bases, with 18 bases lying between them. The CDR3 is CASSPPGAPRGYTF. The DNA for the CDR3 is TGTGCCAGCAGTCCCCCAGGGGCCCCGCGGGGCTACACCTTC.

This clonotype showed up just a few times. J is TRBJ2-2 and V is TRBV20-1; 8 nucleotides align to TRBD1. Germline-derived CDR1 and CDR2 are DFQATT and SNEGSKA (reference sequence). This CDR3 contains 15 residues. The trim removed 2 bases at V and 4 bases at J, leaving 6 bases unmatched. The CDR3 reads CSARQGAPGTGELFF. The CDR3 nucleotides read TGCAGTGCTAGACAGGGGGCTCCGGGCACCGGGGAGCTGTTTTTT.

V gene TRBV15 combines with J gene TRBJ2-4, with D hard to call. The CDR3 has 14 amino acids. Trimming left V 1 base short and J 4 bases short, with 8 bases between. Germline V gene sequence: CDR1 LNHNV, CDR2 YYDKDF (reference sequence). The CDR3 reads CATSRARTKNIQYF. CDR3 in DNA: TGTGCCACCAGCAGAGCCCGGACGAAAAACATTCAGTACTTC.

This clonotype occurred many times. The V and J genes are TRBV12-3 or TRBV12-4 and TRBJ2-3; D is uncertain. The CDR3 runs 14 residues. Trimming left V 1 base short and J 5 bases short, with 10 bases between. The CDR3 here is CASSLDKLVDTQYF. The CDR3 DNA follows: TGTGCCAGCAGTTTAGACAAGCTGGTAGATACGCAGTATTTT.

There are a few counts of this clonotype. The rearrangement links TRBV12-3 or TRBV12-4 to TRBJ2-5; D ambiguous. Trimming removed 1 base at V and 5 bases at J, with 14 bases between. This CDR3 spans 15 amino acids. CDR3 sequence reads: CASSLGSKLMETQYF. The CDR3 nucleotides are TGTGCCAGCAGTTTAGGTTCGAAACTAATGGAGACCCAGTACTTC.